Detailed here is one T cell receptor (beta chain). Its antigen is currently not known. Per-nucleotide qualities are absent, and no much larger clonotype sits a single base away. Instrument on record: Illumina HiSeq 2500. Quantitative 5'-RACE with molecular barcodes was the method used to prepare the TCR beta libraries. The paper's processing steps were these. A new computational method based on a probabilistic model of VDJ rearrangement was used to identify disease-linked TCR variants. In TCRdb, the public reads were trimmed at Q25 with fastp and aligned with MiXCR, with productive beta chains retained. Rows are combined by CDR3 protein, so each entry shows the most common genes and DNA. The V and J calls here are based on TCRdb, not the publication. In this sample the table shows about 150,000 distinct CDR3 sequences, 30% to 35% of which occur a single time. The top ten clonotypes cover 4.5% to 6% of the sample.

This record belongs to a study of CD8 T cells in ankylosing spondylitis (dated by TCRdb to about 2017). Study-wide context: T cell receptor beta repertoires were profiled in healthy donors and ankylosing spondylitis patients so that disease-linked TCR variants could be found. Peripheral blood was sampled, and synovial fluid was additionally collected from ankylosing spondylitis patients. The full study cohort comprised 25 ankylosing spondylitis patients and around 100 healthy donors. The paper as a whole reports these results and caveats: Blood from ankylosing spondylitis patients appeared to be characterized by a TCR beta motif made up of several highly homologous amino acid variants. In peripheral blood, the disease-linked clones were found at relatively low frequencies and had a CD8+ phenotype. The disease-linked clones were reported to be significantly enriched in matched synovial fluid samples from ankylosing spondylitis patients. Some TCR beta motif variants had previously been reported in synovial fluid and blood of reactive arthritis patients, which suggested common disease-initiation mechanisms.

Synovial fluid samples were matched to blood samples from the same ankylosing spondylitis patients. V is clipped by 1 base and J by 6 bases, and the sequence between their germline boundaries is 7 bases long. The cysteine opens and the phenylalanine closes a CDR3 of 13 amino acids. The entry retains the CDR3 DNA only, 39 bases that are in frame from base 1. CDR1 SGHAT and CDR2 FQNNGV were looked up in the germline V gene. Sequencing was carried out using synovial fluid, either unsorted or a sorted T cell fraction (not recorded which). The TCR sequence derives from a male donor with ankylosing spondylitis. Here the chain combines TRBV11-2 and TRBJ2-1; there is no confident call for the D gene. The sequenced DNA: TGTGCCAGCAGCTTAGTCACCATCAATGAGCAGTTCTTC. This codes for CASSLVTINEQFF. Here the CDR3 is joined to the reference TRBV11-2 and TRBJ2-1 genes, and the full variable domain is: EAGVAQSPRYKIIEKRQSVAFWCNPISGHATLYWYQQILGQGPKLLIQFQNNGVVDDSQLPKDRFSAERLKGVDSTLKIQPAKLEDSAVYLCASSLVTINEQFFGPGTRLTVL.